One and the same sample provided the 4 T cell receptor beta chains below, sequenced in a study of response to subunit inactivated influenza vaccine. TCRdb independently ran MiXCR on the RT-PCR reads; one entry per CDR3 protein. Of 300,000 to 350,000 distinct CDR3 sequences listed, 21% were seen once; the top ten hold around 9.6%. This specimen consisted of PBMCs from blood, obtained 21 months after vaccination. The receptor source for this set is a man between 50 and 75 years old who received an inactivated influenza vaccine.

This clonotype was counted only a few times. The chain recombines TRBV7-6 with TRBJ1-1; maybe TRBD1 (6 bases). Deletions cut 1 base from V and 5 bases from J, with 17 bases between. CDR1 is SGHVS, CDR2 FNYEAQ, per germline. CDR3 length: 16 residues. CDR3 loop: CASSLEQGDVLTEAFF. The CDR3 DNA reads TGTGCCAGCAGCTTAGAACAGGGTGATGTCCTAACTGAAGCTTTCTTT. Together with reference TRBV7-6 and TRBJ1-1, the CDR3 gives the full variable domain: GAGVSQSPRYKVTKRGQDVALRCDPISGHVSLYWYRQALGQGPEFLTYFNYEAQQDKSGLPNDRFSAERPEGSISTLTIQRTEQRDSAMYRCASSLEQGDVLTEAFFGQGTRLTVV.

This clonotype was recorded at least ten times. V is TRBV29-1 and J is TRBJ2-5; D ambiguous. Germline V lookup: CDR1 SQVTM, CDR2 ANQGSEA. Trimming took off 0 bases at V and 5 bases at J, with 13 bases between the two ends. The CDR3 totals 14 residues. The CDR3 DNA is TGCAGCGTTGAAGATCTCCGTTTTGTGGAGACCCAGTACTTC. This codes for CSVEDLRFVETQYF.

This clonotype was picked up one time. The V call is TRBV3-1, the J call TRBJ1-3, with D possibly TRBD1 on 5 matching bases. Germline V gene data show CDR1 as LGHDT and CDR2 as YNNKEL (reference sequence). CDR3 length: 13 residues. V gave up 10 bases and J gave up 1 base, with 11 bases separating them. The CDR3 nucleotides read TGTGCCACCAGTTGGACATCTGGAAACACCATATATTTT. As protein: CATSWTSGNTIYF.

The CDR3 region has the DNA TGCGCCAGCAGCCAGCGGGGGCTAACAGATACGCAGTATTTT. Protein sequence: CASSQRGLTDTQYF. The chain has TRBV4-1 and TRBJ2-3, with D perhaps TRBD2 (7 bases). The CDR3 totals 14 residues. The V and J ends lost 3 bases and 3 bases respectively, with 10 bases between them. CDR1 and CDR2 (germline): MGHRA, YSYEKL.